This TCR beta chain was sequenced during a study of metastatic and nonmetastatic thyroid tumors. Turning to the study itself: The comparison covered peripheral blood and tumor or nodule tissue in malignant and benign thyroid patients. Study observations and caveats: For both blood and tumor, malignant thyroid tumors reportedly showed significantly higher TCR beta diversity than benign nodules did.

Patients underwent thyroid surgery, and none had received any treatment before it. MiXCR re-clonotyped the PCR reads for TCRdb. The sample consists of roughly 20,000 clones, 34% of them appearing once. The V and J ends lost 5 bases and 0 bases respectively, with 5 bases between them. CDR1 and CDR2 (germline): MGHDK, SYGVNS. CDR3 size: 13 residues. This clone is judged medium-sized. The antigen remains undetermined. Sequenced sample: tumor tissue. This clonotype was obtained from a male donor with papillary thyroid cancer or a benign thyroid nodule (not recorded which). Some clones in this sample may be carry-over from other donors' samples. This rearrangement joins TRBV25-1 to TRBJ1-3; unclear D gene. The CDR3 DNA reads as TGTGCCAGCAGTCCCTACTCTGGAAACACCATATATTTT. Its translation is CASSPYSGNTIYF.